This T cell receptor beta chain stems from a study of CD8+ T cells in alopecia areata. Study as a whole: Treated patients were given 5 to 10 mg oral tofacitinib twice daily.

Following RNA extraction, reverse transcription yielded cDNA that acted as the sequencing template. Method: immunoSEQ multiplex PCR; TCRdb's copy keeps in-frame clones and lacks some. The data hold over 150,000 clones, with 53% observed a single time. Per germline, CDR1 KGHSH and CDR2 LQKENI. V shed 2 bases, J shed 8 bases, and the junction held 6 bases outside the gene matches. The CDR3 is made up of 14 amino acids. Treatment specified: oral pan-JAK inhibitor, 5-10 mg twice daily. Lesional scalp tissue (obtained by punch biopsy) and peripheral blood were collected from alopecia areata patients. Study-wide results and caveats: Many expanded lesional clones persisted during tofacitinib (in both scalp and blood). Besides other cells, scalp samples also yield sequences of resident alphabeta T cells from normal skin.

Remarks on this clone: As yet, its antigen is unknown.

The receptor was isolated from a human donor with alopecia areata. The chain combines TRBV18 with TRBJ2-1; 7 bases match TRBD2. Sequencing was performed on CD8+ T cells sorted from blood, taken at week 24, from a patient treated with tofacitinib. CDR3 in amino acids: CASSPTGLGYEQFF. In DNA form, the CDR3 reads TGTGCCAGCTCACCAACCGGACTAGGCTATGAGCAGTTCTTC.